One T cell receptor (beta chain) is described in this entry. Its antigen is unknown. Time point defined: cycle 4 day 1 (C4D1), after less than 7 weeks of nivolumab. Each of the patients experienced relapse following autologous stem cell transplantation, and their brentuximab vedotin exposure differed. Patients had relapsed/refractory classical Hodgkin lymphoma with complete response, partial response or progressive disease as best response. Germline V CDR1 and CDR2: MGHDK, SYGVNS. The length of the CDR3 is 12 residues. The germline V and J ends were trimmed by 9 bases and 5 bases, with 14 bases remaining between them. The data were produced by immunoSEQ multiplex PCR, yet TCRdb's version contains in-frame clones alone and is incomplete. The sample has about 93,000 clones; roughly 78% are singletons. This entry comes from a study of PD-1 blockade in classical Hodgkin lymphoma. Study observations and caveats: Diversity in CD4+ TCRs, unlike that measured in CD8+ TCRs, had risen significantly by C4D1.

The V and J genes are TRBV25-1 and TRBJ2-7; D is unresolved. This sequence originates from a human donor with classical Hodgkin lymphoma. Sequenced here: peripheral blood mononuclear cells (PBMCs), sampled before the fourth cycle of nivolumab. The CDR3 nucleotides read TGTGCCAGTGCGCTTCGTCCAGACGAGCAGTACTTC. This translates into CASALRPDEQYF.